This T cell receptor beta chain was captured in a study of human T cells and chemical hapten exposure. Across the whole study: Patients, predominantly female, presented with alopecia areata, totalis or universalis. Study-wide points: High-frequency TCRs, those above 1 in 1000, stayed the same after DPC sensitization.

TCRdb re-called the RACE reads with MiXCR, one entry per CDR3 protein. The profile covers roughly 180,000 distinct CDR3 sequences, with about a fifth appearing a single time and 6% to 8% taken by the ten largest. This clonotype was found a few times. Its antigen is as yet unknown. Time point defined: patch test 1, 2 weeks after DPC sensitization. Treatment reported: therapeutic diphenylcyclopropenone sensitization with weekly scalp DPC. Those who donated were patients with alopecia, 18 to 70 years of age, and suitable for DPC. Whole blood, unfractionated, served as the material for total RNA extraction. This receptor was identified in a woman aged 45-65 years with alopecia areata. Some clones in this sample may be carry-over from other donors' samples. The sequencing used whole blood, collected in connection with sensitization to the hapten diphenylcyclopropenone (DPC).

The CDR3 DNA follows: TGCAGTGCTAGGCCGACAGGGAGAGCCTACGAGCAGTACTTC. Protein: CSARPTGRAYEQYF. J is TRBJ2-7 and V is TRBV20-1, with 7 nucleotides matching TRBD1. Germline V gives CDR1 DFQATT, CDR2 SNEGSKA (reference sequence). The CDR3 has 14 residues. V lost 3 bases to trimming and J lost 2 bases; unmatched junction nucleotides: 7.